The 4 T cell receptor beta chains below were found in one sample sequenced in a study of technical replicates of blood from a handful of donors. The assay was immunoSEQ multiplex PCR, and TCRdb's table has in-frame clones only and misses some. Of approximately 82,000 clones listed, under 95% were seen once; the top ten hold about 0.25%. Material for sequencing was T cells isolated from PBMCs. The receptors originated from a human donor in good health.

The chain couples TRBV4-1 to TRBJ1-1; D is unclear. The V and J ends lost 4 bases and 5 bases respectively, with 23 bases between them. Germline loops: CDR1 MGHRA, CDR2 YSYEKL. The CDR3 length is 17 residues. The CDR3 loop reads CASSPAPRGTPGTEAFF. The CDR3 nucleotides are TGCGCCAGCAGCCCCGCCCCGCGGGGAACCCCGGGAACTGAAGCTTTCTTT.

The CDR3 loop reads CASCSDSYEQYF. CDR3 nucleotide sequence: TGTGCCAGCTGTAGCGATTCCTACGAGCAGTACTTC. V usage is TRBV6-1 and J usage is TRBJ2-7; tentative D call: TRBD2 (5 bases). Germline loops: CDR1 MNHNS, CDR2 SASEGT. V lost 8 bases, J lost 1 base, and 9 bases lay in between. The CDR3 is 12 amino acids.

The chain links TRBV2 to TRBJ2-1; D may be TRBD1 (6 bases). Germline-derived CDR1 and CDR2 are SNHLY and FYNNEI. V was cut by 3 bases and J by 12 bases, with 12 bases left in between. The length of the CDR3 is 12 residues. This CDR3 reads CASSDRPGVQFF. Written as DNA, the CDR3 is TGTGCCAGCAGTGATCGGCCAGGGGTGCAGTTCTTC.

CDR3: CASSQFDRNEQFF. The CDR3 DNA reads as TGCGCCAGCAGCCAATTCGATAGAAATGAGCAGTTCTTC. The V call is TRBV4-1, the J call TRBJ2-1; D unresolved. The CDR3 length is 13 residues. From germline, CDR1 is MGHRA and CDR2 YSYEKL. V shed 2 bases and J shed 7 bases, with 9 bases lying between them.